This T cell receptor beta chain is from a study of blood T cell repertoires in COVID-19. On the study more broadly: Material from acute and convalescent COVID-19 was sourced from the United States, Italy and Spain. PBMCs, B-cell-depleted T cells, or T cells provided the cDNA or gDNA that made up the material.

In the authors' methods: It was from reference gene primer amplification that nucleated cell counts were estimated. Generated by immunoSEQ multiplex PCR, the TCRdb table keeps only in-frame clones and is missing some. V and J calls and clone size follow that table, whereas D and trimming were derived from the DNA. There are over 55,000 clones in the sample; 82% occur only once, and roughly 13% lies in the top ten. This CDR3 region has 17 residues. Germline assignment: CDR1 SNHLY and CDR2 FYNNEI. V lost 2 bases and J lost 2; bases outside the gene matches: 5. The gene calls are TRBV2 and TRBJ2-6, with 8 nucleotides matching TRBD2. This receptor was obtained from an elderly woman with acute or convalescent COVID-19. The sequenced material came from peripheral blood. CDR3 DNA sequence: TGTGCCAGCAGTGAAACTCGGGGGGGCGCTGGGGCCAACGTCCTGACTTTC. Translation gives CASSETRGGAGANVLTF.